Listed below are T cell receptor beta chains from one sample, sequenced in a study of shared clonotypes between healthy human individuals. This table comes from immunoSEQ multiplex PCR, and its TCRdb copy is limited to in-frame clones, with some not included. This table holds 950,000 to 1,100,000 clones, about four fifths found once. Sequenced input: memory CD4+ T cells from PBMCs. The receptors stem from a man aged 18 to 30 in good health. Some clones in this sample may be carry-over from other donors' samples. CDR3s include the opening cysteine and the closing phenylalanine or tryptophan. Fields, in order: clone size, J gene, D gene, V gene, CDR3 protein, CDR3 DNA. The D gene is left open where the match is weak. Clone sizes are given selectively: once, few, many, or a class where the clone is expanded.

abundance: .
j_gene: TRBJ1-2
d_gene: .
v_gene: TRBV19
CDR3aa: CASSIDGTLTLGGYTF
CDR3nt: TGTGCCAGTAGTATAGATGGGACACTCACCTTGGGAGGCTACACCTTC

abundance: .
j_gene: TRBJ1-5
d_gene: TRBD1
v_gene: TRBV28
CDR3aa: CASSLQDRDNQPQHF
CDR3nt: TGTGCCAGCAGTCTCCAAGACAGGGACAATCAGCCCCAGCATTTT

abundance: .
j_gene: TRBJ1-2
d_gene: TRBD1
v_gene: TRBV6-1
CDR3aa: CASSEADRAYGYTF
CDR3nt: TGTGCCAGCAGTGAAGCCGACAGGGCCTATGGCTACACCTTC

abundance: .
j_gene: TRBJ2-6
d_gene: TRBD2
v_gene: TRBV29-1
CDR3aa: CSVVPGGSGANVLTF
CDR3nt: TGCAGCGTTGTCCCGGGAGGCTCTGGGGCCAACGTCCTGACTTTC

abundance: .
j_gene: TRBJ1-5
d_gene: .
v_gene: TRBV5-4
CDR3aa: CASSLASGPQHF
CDR3nt: TGTGCCAGCAGCTTGGCCTCGGGCCCCCAGCATTTT

abundance: .
j_gene: TRBJ2-7
d_gene: TRBD1
v_gene: TRBV11-3
CDR3aa: CASSLDRDRGHEQYF
CDR3nt: TGTGCCAGCAGCTTAGATCGGGACAGGGGCCACGAGCAGTACTTC

abundance: .
j_gene: TRBJ2-2
d_gene: TRBD2
v_gene: TRBV28
CDR3aa: CASSRLASTGELFF
CDR3nt: TGTGCCAGCAGCAGACTAGCGAGCACCGGGGAGCTGTTTTTT

abundance: .
j_gene: TRBJ2-3
d_gene: TRBD2
v_gene: TRBV5-1
CDR3aa: CASSLPTSGSPDTQYF
CDR3nt: TGCGCCAGCAGCTTACCTACTAGCGGGAGCCCCGATACGCAGTATTTT

abundance: .
j_gene: TRBJ2-1
d_gene: .
v_gene: TRBV7-3
CDR3aa: CASSRQGKNEQFF
CDR3nt: TGTGCCAGCAGCCGACAAGGGAAGAATGAGCAGTTCTTC

abundance: .
j_gene: TRBJ1-2
d_gene: .
v_gene: TRBV29-1
CDR3aa: CSGQAANYGYTF
CDR3nt: TGCAGCGGACAGGCCGCTAACTATGGCTACACCTTC

abundance: .
j_gene: TRBJ1-1
d_gene: .
v_gene: TRBV15
CDR3aa: CATRRGLNTEAFF
CDR3nt: TGTGCCACCAGAAGGGGGTTGAACACTGAAGCTTTCTTT

abundance: .
j_gene: TRBJ2-1
d_gene: .
v_gene: TRBV6-5
CDR3aa: CASSRPYEEQFF
CDR3nt: TGTGCCAGCAGCCGACCCTATGAGGAGCAGTTCTTC

abundance: .
j_gene: TRBJ1-3
d_gene: .
v_gene: TRBV7-9
CDR3aa: CASSPPSAGAGNTIYF
CDR3nt: TGTGCCAGCAGTCCCCCCTCCGCGGGGGCTGGAAACACCATATATTTT

abundance: .
j_gene: TRBJ2-3
d_gene: TRBD1
v_gene: TRBV28
CDR3aa: CASSSTPFPGQGTDTQYF
CDR3nt: TGTGCCAGCAGCAGTACTCCTTTTCCGGGACAGGGTACAGATACGCAGTATTTT

abundance: .
j_gene: TRBJ1-5
d_gene: .
v_gene: TRBV2
CDR3aa: CASSEAGRGPQHF
CDR3nt: TGTGCCAGCAGTGAAGCCGGCCGCGGGCCCCAGCATTTT

abundance: .
j_gene: TRBJ1-2
d_gene: .
v_gene: TRBV7-9
CDR3aa: CASSLAGGGDYGYTF
CDR3nt: TGTGCCAGCAGCTTAGCAGGAGGGGGTGACTATGGCTACACCTTC

abundance: .
j_gene: TRBJ2-1
d_gene: .
v_gene: TRBV18
CDR3aa: CASSPPSNEQFF
CDR3nt: TGTGCCAGCTCACCCCCGAGCAATGAGCAGTTCTTC

abundance: .
j_gene: TRBJ1-3
d_gene: .
v_gene: TRBV7-8
CDR3aa: CASSLNLPPSAIYF
CDR3nt: TGTGCCAGCAGCTTAAATCTGCCACCTTCGGCCATATATTTT

abundance: .
j_gene: TRBJ2-2
d_gene: .
v_gene: TRBV27
CDR3aa: CASSFFGPNTGELFF
CDR3nt: TGTGCCAGCAGTTTCTTTGGACCAAACACCGGGGAGCTGTTTTTT

abundance: .
j_gene: TRBJ1-4
d_gene: .
v_gene: TRBV7-9
CDR3aa: CASSLVVVSGVDEKLFF
CDR3nt: TGTGCCAGCAGCTTAGTCGTGGTGTCAGGGGTTGATGAAAAACTGTTTTTT

abundance: .
j_gene: TRBJ1-1
d_gene: .
v_gene: TRBV28
CDR3aa: CASSKQGWGTEAFF
CDR3nt: TGTGCCAGCAGTAAACAGGGCTGGGGCACTGAAGCTTTCTTT

abundance: .
j_gene: TRBJ2-3
d_gene: .
v_gene: TRBV30
CDR3aa: CAWSRTRRGTDTQYF
CDR3nt: TGTGCCTGGAGCAGAACTCGGAGGGGCACAGATACGCAGTATTTT

abundance: .
j_gene: TRBJ2-2
d_gene: .
v_gene: TRBV6-1
CDR3aa: CASTAGTRGTGELFF
CDR3nt: TGTGCCAGCACTGCGGGTACCCGGGGCACCGGGGAGCTGTTTTTT

abundance: .
j_gene: TRBJ1-2
d_gene: .
v_gene: TRBV18
CDR3aa: CASSPPRHAYGYTF
CDR3nt: TGTGCCAGCTCACCACCCCGACACGCCTATGGCTACACCTTC

abundance: .
j_gene: TRBJ1-1
d_gene: .
v_gene: TRBV9
CDR3aa: CASSVGRQGDTEAFF
CDR3nt: TGTGCCAGCAGCGTAGGAAGGCAGGGCGACACTGAAGCTTTCTTT

abundance: many
j_gene: TRBJ2-7
d_gene: .
v_gene: TRBV5-6
CDR3aa: CASSFLRYSPYEQYF
CDR3nt: TGTGCCAGCAGTTTCCTCCGCTACTCACCCTACGAGCAGTACTTC